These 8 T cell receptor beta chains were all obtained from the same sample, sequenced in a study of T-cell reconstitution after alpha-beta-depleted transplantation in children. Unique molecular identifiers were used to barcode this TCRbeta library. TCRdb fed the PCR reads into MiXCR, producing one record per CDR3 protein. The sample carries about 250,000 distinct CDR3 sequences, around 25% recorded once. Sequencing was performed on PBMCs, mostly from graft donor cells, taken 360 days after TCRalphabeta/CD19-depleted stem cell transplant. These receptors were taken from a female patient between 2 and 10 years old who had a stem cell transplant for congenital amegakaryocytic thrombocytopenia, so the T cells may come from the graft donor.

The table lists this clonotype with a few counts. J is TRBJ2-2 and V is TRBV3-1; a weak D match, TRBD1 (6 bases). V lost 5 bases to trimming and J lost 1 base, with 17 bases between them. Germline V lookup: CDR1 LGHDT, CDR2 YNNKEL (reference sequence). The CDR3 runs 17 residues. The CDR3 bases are TGTGCCAGCAGCTCACCACAGGGTTGGAAGAACACCGGGGAGCTGTTTTTT. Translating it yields CASSSPQGWKNTGELFF.

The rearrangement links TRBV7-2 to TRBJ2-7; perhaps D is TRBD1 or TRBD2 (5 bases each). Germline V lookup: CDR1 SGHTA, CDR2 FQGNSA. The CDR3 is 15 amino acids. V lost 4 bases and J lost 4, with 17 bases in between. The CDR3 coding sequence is TGTGCCAGCAGCTATAGGGACGGACCGGGATACGAGCAGTACTTC. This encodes CASSYRDGPGYEQYF.

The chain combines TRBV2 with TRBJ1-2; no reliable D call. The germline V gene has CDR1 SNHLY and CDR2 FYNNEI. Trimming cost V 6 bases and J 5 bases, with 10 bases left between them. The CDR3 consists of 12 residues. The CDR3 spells CASRDGKYGYTF. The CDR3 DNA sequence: TGTGCCAGCAGGGACGGGAAGTATGGCTACACCTTC.

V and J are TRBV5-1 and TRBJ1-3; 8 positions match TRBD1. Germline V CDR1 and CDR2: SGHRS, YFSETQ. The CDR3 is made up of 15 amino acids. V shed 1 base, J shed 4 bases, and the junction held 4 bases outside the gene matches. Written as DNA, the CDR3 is TGCGCCAGCAGCTTGCAGGGGGCAAAGGGAAACACCATATATTTT. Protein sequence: CASSLQGAKGNTIYF.

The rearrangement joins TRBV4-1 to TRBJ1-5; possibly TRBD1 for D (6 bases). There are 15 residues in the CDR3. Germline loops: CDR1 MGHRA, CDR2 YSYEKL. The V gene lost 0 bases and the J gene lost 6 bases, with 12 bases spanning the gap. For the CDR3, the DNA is TGCGCCAGCAGCCAAGATCCAGGGGACTCTCAGCCCCAGCATTTT. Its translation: CASSQDPGDSQPQHF.

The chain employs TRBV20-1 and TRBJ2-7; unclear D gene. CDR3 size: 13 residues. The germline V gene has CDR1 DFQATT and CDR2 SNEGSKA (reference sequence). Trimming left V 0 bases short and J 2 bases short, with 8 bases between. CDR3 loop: CSARDHITYEQYF. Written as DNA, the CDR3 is TGCAGTGCTAGAGATCATATAACCTACGAGCAGTACTTC.

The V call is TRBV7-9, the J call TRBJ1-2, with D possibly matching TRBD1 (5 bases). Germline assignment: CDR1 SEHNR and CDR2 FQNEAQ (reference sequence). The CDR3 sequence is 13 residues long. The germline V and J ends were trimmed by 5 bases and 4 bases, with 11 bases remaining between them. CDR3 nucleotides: TGTGCCAGCAGCCCAGGGAACCGCTATGGCTACACCTTC. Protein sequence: CASSPGNRYGYTF.

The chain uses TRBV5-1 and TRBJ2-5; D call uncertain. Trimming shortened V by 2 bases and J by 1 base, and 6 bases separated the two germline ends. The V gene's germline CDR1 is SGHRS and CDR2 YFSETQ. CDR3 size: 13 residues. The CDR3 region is CASSFPSQETQYF. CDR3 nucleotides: TGCGCCAGCAGCTTTCCCAGCCAAGAGACCCAGTACTTC. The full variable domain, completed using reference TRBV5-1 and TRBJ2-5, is KAGVTQTPRYLIKTRGQQVTLSCSPISGHRSVSWYQQTPGQGLQFLFEYFSETQRNKGNFPGRFSGRQFSNSRSEMNVSTLELGDSALYLCASSFPSQETQYFGPGTRLLVL.